What follows are 20 T cell receptor beta chains derived from one specimen sequenced in a study of cytomegalovirus exposure and HLA in healthy donors. The PCR contained 60 Vbeta and 13 Jbeta primers. The repertoire was sequenced with immunoSEQ multiplex PCR; TCRdb's copy has only in-frame clones and lacks some. Of 150,000 to 200,000 clones in the sample, approximately 80% were seen once. What was sequenced was PBMCs. Receptor source: a young man in good health and CMV-seronegative.

The chain has TRBV9 and TRBJ1-1, with D perhaps TRBD1 (5 bases). The CDR3 has 18 amino acids. CDR1 and CDR2 (germline): SGDLS, YYNGEE. V was cut by 2 bases and J by 0 bases, with 20 bases left in between. CDR3 DNA sequence: TGTGCCAGCAGCGTTTTTTCTAGGGGATGGGGTATGAACACTGAAGCTTTCTTT. Its protein is CASSVFSRGWGMNTEAFF.

V usage is TRBV28 and J usage is TRBJ2-5; D possibly corresponds to TRBD2 (5 bases). The end of the DNA is better explained by TRBJ2-7, so the J call may be wrong. Germline CDR1 MDHEN, CDR2 SYDVKM. This CDR3 contains 13 residues. The DNA of the CDR3 is TGTGCCAGCAGTGAGGGCCCGGCCTACGAGCAGTACTTC. This encodes CASSEGPAYEQYF.

The rearrangement joins TRBV7-2 to TRBJ1-1, with TRBD1 identical over 10 bases. There are 15 residues in the CDR3. V shed 5 bases and J 4 bases; nucleotides not matched to a gene: 7. CDR1 SGHTA and CDR2 FQGNSA come from the germline V gene. The CDR3 loop is CASSRNGQGGTEAFF. CDR3 nucleotides: TGTGCCAGCAGCCGAAACGGACAGGGGGGCACTGAAGCTTTCTTT. The full variable domain, rest sourced from reference TRBV7-2 and TRBJ1-1, is GAGVSQSPSNKVTEKGKDVELRCDPISGHTALYWYRQSLGQGLEFLIYFQGNSAPDKSGLPSDRFSAERTGGSVSTLTIQRTQQEDSAVYLCASSRNGQGGTEAFFGQGTRLTVV.

In DNA form, the CDR3 reads TGCGCCAGCAGCTCGACAGGGGCCGAGTTACCGGGCACCTTC. Its protein is CASSSTGAELPGTF. The chain links TRBV5-1 to TRBJ1-2; the match to TRBD1 covers 8 bases. Losses at the gene ends were 3 bases for V and 13 bases for J; bases not matched to a gene: 14. This CDR3 is 14 amino acids long. Germline CDR1 SGHRS, CDR2 YFSETQ. Together with reference TRBV5-1 and TRBJ1-2, the CDR3 gives the full variable domain: KAGVTQTPRYLIKTRGQQVTLSCSPISGHRSVSWYQQTPGQGLQFLFEYFSETQRNKGNFPGRFSGRQFSNSRSEMNVSTLELGDSALYLCASSSTGAELPGTFGSGTRLTVV.

This clone was seen a single time. The CDR3 sequence: CAWSALHRGREKLFF. The CDR3 nucleotides are TGTGCCTGGAGTGCGTTACACAGGGGGCGTGAAAAACTGTTTTTT. This rearrangement joins TRBV30 to TRBJ1-4; TRBD1 matches 9 bases. Losses at the gene ends were 1 base for V and 7 bases for J; bases not matched to a gene: 7. The CDR3 spans 15 residues. CDR1 is GTSNPN, CDR2 SVGIG, per germline (reference sequence).

The chain joins TRBV27 to TRBJ2-7; maybe TRBD2 (7 bases). The germline CDR1 and CDR2 sequences are MNHEY and SMNVEV (reference sequence). Between the trimmed V and J ends, which lost 4 bases and 1 base, there was a span of 14 bases. The CDR3 consists of 15 residues. CDR3 region: CASSSIGGQSYEQYF. The CDR3 nucleotides read TGTGCCAGCAGTTCGATCGGGGGGCAATCCTACGAGCAGTACTTC.

The chain is built from TRBV30 and TRBJ2-1, with unresolved D. This CDR3 has 11 amino acids. Between the trimmed V and J ends, which lost 4 bases and 3 bases, there was a span of 4 bases. In germline, CDR1 is GTSNPN, CDR2 SVGIG (reference sequence). CDR3 protein: CAWIGYNEQFF. The CDR3 DNA reads as TGTGCCTGGATCGGCTACAATGAGCAGTTCTTC.

CDR3 region: CASSPSGSNVDTQYF. CDR3 DNA: TGTGCCAGCAGCCCTAGCGGGAGTAATGTAGATACGCAGTATTTT. The chain joins TRBV13 to TRBJ2-3, with TRBD2 identical over 10 bases. In germline, CDR1 is PRHDT, CDR2 FYEKMQ (reference sequence). V was pared by 5 bases and J by 5 bases, with 7 bases of the junction left unmatched. This CDR3 spans 15 amino acids.

A note on this clone: The junction shows a germline mismatch at one end, possibly a read error. The chain couples TRBV7-9 to TRBJ1-1; the match to TRBD1 covers 8 bases. CDR3 length equals 18 residues. Germline V gives CDR1 SEHNR, CDR2 FQNEAQ (reference sequence). The DNA for the CDR3 is TGTTCCAGCAGCTTAATGGGGAAACAGGGGGGCATGAACACTGAAGCTTTCTTT. It is translated as CSSSLMGKQGGMNTEAFF.

The CDR3 protein is CAWRLPGLSTDTQYF. DNA for the CDR3: TGTGCCTGGAGGCTACCGGGACTTAGCACAGATACGCAGTATTTT. V gene TRBV30 combines with J gene TRBJ2-3, with D possibly TRBD2 on 6 matching bases. Trimming took off 3 bases at V and 0 bases at J, with 13 bases between the two ends. CDR3 length: 15 residues. Looked up from germline, CDR1 is GTSNPN and CDR2 is SVGIG (reference sequence).

This clone showed up just a few times. V usage is TRBV9 and J usage is TRBJ2-2, with 8 positions matching TRBD2. The CDR3 length is 15 residues. Per germline, CDR1 SGDLS and CDR2 YYNGEE. The V segment lost 0 bases and the J segment 6 bases; nucleotides outside the gene matches: 4. The CDR3 loop reads CASSVGRGVPGELFF. The CDR3 DNA is TGTGCCAGCAGCGTAGGGCGGGGGGTTCCCGGGGAGCTGTTTTTT.

V and J are TRBV6-4 and TRBJ2-2; 8 bases align to TRBD1. This CDR3 is 16 amino acids long. The V and J ends lost 5 bases and 4 bases, in that order; junction bases with no gene match: 9. The germline V gene has CDR1 MRHNA and CDR2 SNTAGT. The CDR3 loop is CASSPDRAEVTGELFF. Written as DNA, the CDR3 is TGTGCCAGCAGTCCGGACAGGGCGGAGGTCACCGGGGAGCTGTTTTTT.

This clone was seen more than once but under ten times. The CDR3, as DNA: TGCGCCAGCAGCTTGGTAGGGCAGGGGGCGGACTATGGCTACACCTTC. Protein sequence: CASSLVGQGADYGYTF. This chain connects TRBV5-1 to TRBJ1-2, with 8 bases aligning to TRBD1. Germline V CDR1 and CDR2: SGHRS, YFSETQ. V dropped 0 bases and J dropped 3; count of bases not matched to a gene: 7. This CDR3 has 16 residues.

The chain has TRBV28 and TRBJ1-1; D might be TRBD1 (6 bases). Germline assignment: CDR1 MDHEN and CDR2 SYDVKM. CDR3 length equals 14 residues. Trimming took 1 base from V and 8 from J, leaving 14 bases between them. CDR3 sequence: CASSLLGGAKEAFF. CDR3 bases: TGTGCCAGCAGTTTATTGGGGGGGGCCAAGGAAGCTTTCTTT.

The chain carries TRBV9 and TRBJ2-1; 9 nucleotides match TRBD2. Germline V lookup: CDR1 SGDLS, CDR2 YYNGEE. The CDR3 length is 20 residues. The ends lost 0 bases at V and 7 bases at J; junction bases unmatched: 20. The CDR3, as DNA: TGTGCCAGCAGCGTAGCTAAAGATCCGGCGGGAGGGCCCAATATAAATGAGCAGTTCTTC. Amino acids: CASSVAKDPAGGPNINEQFF.

This clone was picked up one time. V usage is TRBV5-1 and J usage is TRBJ2-1; 9 nucleotides agree with TRBD2. Trimming at V came to 0 bases and at J to 8 bases, leaving 6 bases not matched to a gene. From germline, CDR1 is SGHRS and CDR2 YFSETQ. The CDR3 is 15 residues long. The CDR3 loop is CASSLETSGYDEQFF. The CDR3 DNA sequence: TGCGCCAGCAGCTTGGAGACTAGCGGATACGATGAGCAGTTCTTC.

The chain is built from TRBV2 and TRBJ2-5; tentative D call: TRBD2 (6 bases). There are 14 residues in the CDR3. CDR1 is SNHLY, CDR2 FYNNEI, per germline. The V end was cut by 6 bases, the J end by 5 bases, with 16 bases between. The CDR3 is CASRPGLPVETQYF. The CDR3, as DNA: TGTGCCAGCAGGCCGGGACTTCCTGTGGAGACCCAGTACTTC.

The chain couples TRBV5-8 to TRBJ1-2; perhaps TRBD1 as D (5 bases). The CDR3 runs 15 residues. Trimming removed 0 bases from V and 5 bases from J, with 14 bases in between. Per germline, CDR1 SGHTS and CDR2 YDEGEE. CDR3 nucleotides: TGTGCCAGCAGCTTGGAAGGGGCTCTTTTATATGGCTACACCTTC. As protein: CASSLEGALLYGYTF.

The chain couples TRBV7-3 to TRBJ2-3; TRBD2 agrees at 13 bases. V shed 4 bases and J 2 bases; nucleotides not matched to a gene: 3. Per germline, CDR1 SGHTA and CDR2 FQGTGA. This CDR3 spans 16 amino acids. Here the CDR3 DNA reads TGTGCCAGCAGCTCGGGACTAGCGGGGTTCACAGATACGCAGTATTTT. It specifies CASSSGLAGFTDTQYF.

The chain couples TRBV28 to TRBJ2-3, with D tentatively TRBD2 (5 bases). The ends were cut back, 11 bases at V and 6 bases at J, with 18 bases in the middle. Per the germline V gene, CDR1 is MDHEN and CDR2 is SYDVKM. The CDR3 loop spans 13 amino acids. The DNA for the CDR3 is TGTGCCCCCCAGCGGCCAGGCATCGATACGCAGTATTTT. This codes for CAPQRPGIDTQYF.